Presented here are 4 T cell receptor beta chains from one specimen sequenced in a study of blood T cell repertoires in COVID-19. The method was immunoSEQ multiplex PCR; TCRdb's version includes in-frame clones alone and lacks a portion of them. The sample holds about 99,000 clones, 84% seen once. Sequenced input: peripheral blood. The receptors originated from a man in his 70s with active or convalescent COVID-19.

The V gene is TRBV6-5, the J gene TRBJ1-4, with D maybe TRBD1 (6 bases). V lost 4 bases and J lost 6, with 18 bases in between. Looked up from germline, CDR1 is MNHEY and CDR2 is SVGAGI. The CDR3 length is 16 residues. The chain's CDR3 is CASSFSGGASDEKLFF. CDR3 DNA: TGTGCCAGCAGTTTTTCGGGGGGCGCCTCGGATGAAAAACTGTTTTTT.

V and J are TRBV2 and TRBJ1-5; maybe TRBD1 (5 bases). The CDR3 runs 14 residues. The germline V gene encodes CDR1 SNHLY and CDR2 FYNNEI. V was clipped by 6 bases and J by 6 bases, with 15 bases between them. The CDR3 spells CASSGSGGGQPQHF. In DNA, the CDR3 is TGTGCCAGCAGCGGATCGGGGGGAGGTCAGCCCCAGCATTTT.

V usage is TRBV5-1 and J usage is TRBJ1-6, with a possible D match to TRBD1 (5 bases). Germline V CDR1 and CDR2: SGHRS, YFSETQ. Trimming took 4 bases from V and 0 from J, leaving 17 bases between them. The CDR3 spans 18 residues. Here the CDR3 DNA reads TGCGCCAGCAGCAACAAAGGGGCGGTTGACTCCTATAATTCACCCCTCCACTTT. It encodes CASSNKGAVDSYNSPLHF.

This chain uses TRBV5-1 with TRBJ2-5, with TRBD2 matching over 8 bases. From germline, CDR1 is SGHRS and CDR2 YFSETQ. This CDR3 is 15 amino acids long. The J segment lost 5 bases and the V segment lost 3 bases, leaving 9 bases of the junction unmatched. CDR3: CASSSSPGGWETQYF. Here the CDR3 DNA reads TGCGCCAGCAGCTCATCCCCGGGGGGGTGGGAGACCCAGTACTTC.